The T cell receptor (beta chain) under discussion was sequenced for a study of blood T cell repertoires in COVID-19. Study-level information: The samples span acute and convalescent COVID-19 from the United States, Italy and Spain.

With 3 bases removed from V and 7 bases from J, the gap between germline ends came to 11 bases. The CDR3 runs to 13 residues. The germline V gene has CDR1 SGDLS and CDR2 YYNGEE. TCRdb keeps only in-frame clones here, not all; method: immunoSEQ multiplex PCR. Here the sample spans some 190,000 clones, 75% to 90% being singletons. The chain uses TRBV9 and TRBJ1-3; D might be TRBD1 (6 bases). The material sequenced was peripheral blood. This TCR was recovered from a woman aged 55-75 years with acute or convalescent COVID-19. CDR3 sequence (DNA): TGTGCCAGCAGCGGACCACAGGGTAACACCATATATTTT. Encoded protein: CASSGPQGNTIYF.